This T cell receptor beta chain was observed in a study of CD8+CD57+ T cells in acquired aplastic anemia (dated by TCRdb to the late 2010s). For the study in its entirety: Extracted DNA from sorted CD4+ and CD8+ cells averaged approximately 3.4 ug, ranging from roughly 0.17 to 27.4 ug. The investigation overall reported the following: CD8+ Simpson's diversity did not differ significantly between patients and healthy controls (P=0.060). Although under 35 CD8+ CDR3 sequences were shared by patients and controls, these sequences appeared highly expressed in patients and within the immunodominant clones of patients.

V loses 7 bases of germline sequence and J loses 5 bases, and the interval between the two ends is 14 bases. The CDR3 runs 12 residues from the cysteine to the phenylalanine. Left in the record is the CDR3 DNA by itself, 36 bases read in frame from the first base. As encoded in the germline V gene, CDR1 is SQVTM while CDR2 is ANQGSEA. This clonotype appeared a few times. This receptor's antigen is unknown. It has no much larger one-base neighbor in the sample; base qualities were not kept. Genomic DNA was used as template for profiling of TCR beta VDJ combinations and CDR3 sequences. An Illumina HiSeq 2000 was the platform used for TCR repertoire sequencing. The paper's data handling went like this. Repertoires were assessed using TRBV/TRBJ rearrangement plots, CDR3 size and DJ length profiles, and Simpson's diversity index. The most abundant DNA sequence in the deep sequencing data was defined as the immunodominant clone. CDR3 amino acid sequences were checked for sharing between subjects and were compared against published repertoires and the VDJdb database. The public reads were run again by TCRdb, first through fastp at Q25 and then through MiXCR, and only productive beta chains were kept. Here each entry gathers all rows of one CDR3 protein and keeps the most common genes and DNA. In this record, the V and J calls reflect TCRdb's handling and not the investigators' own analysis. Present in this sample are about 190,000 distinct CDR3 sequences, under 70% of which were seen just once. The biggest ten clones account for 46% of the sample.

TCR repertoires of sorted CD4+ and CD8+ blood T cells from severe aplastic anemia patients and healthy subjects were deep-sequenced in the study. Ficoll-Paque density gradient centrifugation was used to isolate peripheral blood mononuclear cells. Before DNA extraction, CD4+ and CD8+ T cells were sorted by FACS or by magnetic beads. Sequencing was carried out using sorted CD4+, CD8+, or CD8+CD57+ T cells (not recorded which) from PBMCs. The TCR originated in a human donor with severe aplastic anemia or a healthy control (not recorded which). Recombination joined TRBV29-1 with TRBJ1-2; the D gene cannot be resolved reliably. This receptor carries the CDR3 CSGTNTGYGYTF. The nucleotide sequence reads TGCAGCGGTACTAACACTGGATATGGCTACACCTTC.